This record concerns one T cell receptor beta chain sequence. No antigen is known for it. The record originates from a study of neoadjuvant nivolumab and ipilimumab in lung cancer. Produced via immunoSEQ multiplex PCR; TCRdb's table is partial and in-frame only. The sample contains over 25,000 clones, under 85% of which appear only once. Study results and limitations: Compared with tumor-adjacent uninvolved lung, resected tumors showed greater richness and clonality. Higher pretherapy blood TCR richness went with higher resected-tumor richness. From pretherapy to surgery, tumor richness and clonality rose with dual therapy.

Material: tumor tissue, obtained after neoadjuvant nivolumab, alone or with ipilimumab, at or shortly before surgery. This TCR was sampled from an adult with non-small cell lung cancer.

CDR3 nucleotide sequence: TGTGCCAGCTCGGACCGCCTTAGCACAGATACGCAGTATTTT. Its translation: CASSDRLSTDTQYF. The chain employs TRBV2 and TRBJ2-3; no definite D call. The CDR3 is made up of 14 amino acids. Germline V gene sequence: CDR1 SNHLY, CDR2 FYNNEI. The V end lost 8 bases, the J end lost 0 bases, and 12 bases lay between the germline ends.